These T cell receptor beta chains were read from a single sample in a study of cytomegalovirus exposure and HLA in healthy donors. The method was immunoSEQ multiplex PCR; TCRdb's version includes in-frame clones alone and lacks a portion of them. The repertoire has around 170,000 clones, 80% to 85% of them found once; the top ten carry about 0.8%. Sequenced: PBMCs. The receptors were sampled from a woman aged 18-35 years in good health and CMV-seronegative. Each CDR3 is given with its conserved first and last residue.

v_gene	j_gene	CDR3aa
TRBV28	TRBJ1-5	CASSFSVNQPQHF
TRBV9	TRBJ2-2	CASSVGGRGHTGELFF
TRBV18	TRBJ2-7	CASSPAGPNEQYF
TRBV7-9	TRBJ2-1	CASSSSGRLVNEQFF
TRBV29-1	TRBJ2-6	CSVRTGPSGANVLTF
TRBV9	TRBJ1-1	CASTQGLVMNTEAFF
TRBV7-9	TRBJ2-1	CASSLVAALGQSSYNEQFF
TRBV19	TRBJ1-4	CASSILGTGNEKLFF
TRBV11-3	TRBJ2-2	CASSLEGGTGELFF
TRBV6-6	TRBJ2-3	CASSYSSVASTDTQYF
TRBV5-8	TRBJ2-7	CASSLRTAYEQYF
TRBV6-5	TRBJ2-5	CASSYSGGLQETQYF
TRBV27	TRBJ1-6	CASRPRGGPAYSPLHF
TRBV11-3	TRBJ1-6	CASSLGIRDRDSPLHF
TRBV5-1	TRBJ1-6	CASRLAGTGSSVENNSPLHF
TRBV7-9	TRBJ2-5	CASSSLYVAAQETQYF
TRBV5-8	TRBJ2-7	CASSHRGRESYEQYF
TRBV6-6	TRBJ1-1	CASSYSLQANTEAFF
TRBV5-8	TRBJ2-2	CASRIGTAANTGELFF
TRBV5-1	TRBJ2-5	CASSSGLAGGVGETQYF
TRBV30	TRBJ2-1	CAWSVVLAAYNEQFF
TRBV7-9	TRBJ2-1	CASSLASDEQFF
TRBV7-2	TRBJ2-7	CASSAAPQTGNYEQYF
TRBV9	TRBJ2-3	CASSTTTGYLSTDTQYF
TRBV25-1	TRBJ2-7	CASSVGSSYEQYF
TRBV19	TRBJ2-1	CASSTDARDSYNEQFF
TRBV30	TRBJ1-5	CAWSVRRGLRSNQPQHF
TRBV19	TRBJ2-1	CATSLTTGTGGRNEQFF
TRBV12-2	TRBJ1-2	CASRLRRDRERYGYTF
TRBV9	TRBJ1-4	CASSLGQSNEKLFF
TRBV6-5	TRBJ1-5	CASGAKSYPDQPQHF
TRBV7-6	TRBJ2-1	CASSLAARGNEQFF
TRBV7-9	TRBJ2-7	CASSPSAYEQYF
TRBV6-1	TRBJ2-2	CASSGGVAGGTGELFF
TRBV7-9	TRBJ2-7	CASSSPTGEPYEQYF
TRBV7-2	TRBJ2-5	CASSVGLPRETQYF